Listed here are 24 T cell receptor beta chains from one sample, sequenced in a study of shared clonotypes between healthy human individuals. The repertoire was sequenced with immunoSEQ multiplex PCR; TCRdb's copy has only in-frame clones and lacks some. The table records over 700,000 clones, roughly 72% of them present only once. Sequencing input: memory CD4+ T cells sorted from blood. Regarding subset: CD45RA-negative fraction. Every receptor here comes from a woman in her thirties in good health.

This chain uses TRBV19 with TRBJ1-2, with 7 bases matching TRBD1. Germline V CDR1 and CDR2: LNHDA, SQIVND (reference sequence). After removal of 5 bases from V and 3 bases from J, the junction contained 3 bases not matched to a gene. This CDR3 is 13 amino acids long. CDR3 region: CASSPQGDYGYTF. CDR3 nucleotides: TGTGCCAGTAGTCCGCAGGGGGACTATGGCTACACCTTC.

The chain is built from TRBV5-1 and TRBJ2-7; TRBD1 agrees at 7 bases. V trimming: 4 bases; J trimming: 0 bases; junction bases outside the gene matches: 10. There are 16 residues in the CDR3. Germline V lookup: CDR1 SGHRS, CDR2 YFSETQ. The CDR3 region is CASSRMSRDSSYEQYF. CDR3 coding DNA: TGCGCCAGCAGCCGGATGAGCCGGGACAGCTCCTACGAGCAGTACTTC.

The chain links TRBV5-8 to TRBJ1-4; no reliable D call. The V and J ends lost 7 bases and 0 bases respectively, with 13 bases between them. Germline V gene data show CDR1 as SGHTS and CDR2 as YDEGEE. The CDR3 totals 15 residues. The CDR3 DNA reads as TGTGCCAGCGGTACCCCGTTGGCAACTAATGAAAAACTGTTTTTT. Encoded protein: CASGTPLATNEKLFF.

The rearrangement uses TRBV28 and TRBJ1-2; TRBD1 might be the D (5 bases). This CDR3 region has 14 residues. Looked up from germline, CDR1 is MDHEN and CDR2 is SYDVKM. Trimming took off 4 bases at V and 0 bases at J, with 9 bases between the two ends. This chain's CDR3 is CASSWGPANYGYTF. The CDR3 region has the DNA TGTGCCAGCAGTTGGGGACCGGCTAACTATGGCTACACCTTC.

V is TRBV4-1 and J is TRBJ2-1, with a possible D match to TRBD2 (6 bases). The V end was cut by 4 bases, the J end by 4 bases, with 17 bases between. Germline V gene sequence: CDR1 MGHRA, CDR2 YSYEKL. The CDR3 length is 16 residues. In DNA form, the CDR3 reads TGCGCCAGCAGCCGTCGAAGGGACTTACCGTACAATGAGCAGTTCTTC. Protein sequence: CASSRRRDLPYNEQFF.

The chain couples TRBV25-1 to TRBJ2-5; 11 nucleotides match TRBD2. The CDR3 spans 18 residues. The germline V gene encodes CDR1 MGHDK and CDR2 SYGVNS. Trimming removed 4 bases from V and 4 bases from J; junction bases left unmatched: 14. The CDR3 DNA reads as TGTGCCAGCAGTGCCTCTCTTACTAGCGGGAGTTCACTAGAGACCCAGTACTTC. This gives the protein CASSASLTSGSSLETQYF.

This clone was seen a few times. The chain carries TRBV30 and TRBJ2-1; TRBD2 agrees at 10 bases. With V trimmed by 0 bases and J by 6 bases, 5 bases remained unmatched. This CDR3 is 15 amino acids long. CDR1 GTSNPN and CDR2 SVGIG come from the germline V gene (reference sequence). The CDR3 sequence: CAWSVGSGRANEQFF. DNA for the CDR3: TGTGCCTGGAGTGTAGGAAGCGGGAGGGCCAATGAGCAGTTCTTC. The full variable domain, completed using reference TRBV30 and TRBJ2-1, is SQTIHQWPATLVQPVGSPLSLECTVEGTSNPNLYWYRQAAGRGLQLLFYSVGIGQISSEVPQNLSASRPQDRQFILSSKKLLLSDSGFYLCAWSVGSGRANEQFFGPGTRLTVL.

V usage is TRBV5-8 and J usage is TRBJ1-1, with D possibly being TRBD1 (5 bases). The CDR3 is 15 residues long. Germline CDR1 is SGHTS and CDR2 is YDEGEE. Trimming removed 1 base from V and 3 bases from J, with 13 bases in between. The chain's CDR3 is CASSLTRGAHTEAFF. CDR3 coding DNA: TGTGCCAGCAGCTTGACCCGGGGCGCGCACACTGAAGCTTTCTTT.

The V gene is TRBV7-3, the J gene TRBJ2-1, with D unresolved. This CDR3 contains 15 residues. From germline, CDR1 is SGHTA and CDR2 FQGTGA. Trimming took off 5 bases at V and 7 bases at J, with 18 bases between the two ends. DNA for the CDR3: TGTGCCAGCAGCCTGAGTCAAGCACGATTTAATGAGCAGTTCTTC. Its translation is CASSLSQARFNEQFF. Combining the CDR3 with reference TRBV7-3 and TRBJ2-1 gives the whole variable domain GAGVSQTPSNKVTEKGKYVELRCDPISGHTALYWYRQSLGQGPEFLIYFQGTGAADDSGLPNDRFFAVRPEGSVSTLKIQRTERGDSAVYLCASSLSQARFNEQFFGPGTRLTVL.

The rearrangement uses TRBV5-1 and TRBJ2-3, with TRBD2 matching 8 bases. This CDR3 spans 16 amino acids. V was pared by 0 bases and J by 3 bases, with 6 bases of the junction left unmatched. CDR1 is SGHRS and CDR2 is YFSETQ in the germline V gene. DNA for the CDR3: TGCGCCAGCAGCTTGGCCGGGGGACTAGTGACAGATACGCAGTATTTT. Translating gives CASSLAGGLVTDTQYF.

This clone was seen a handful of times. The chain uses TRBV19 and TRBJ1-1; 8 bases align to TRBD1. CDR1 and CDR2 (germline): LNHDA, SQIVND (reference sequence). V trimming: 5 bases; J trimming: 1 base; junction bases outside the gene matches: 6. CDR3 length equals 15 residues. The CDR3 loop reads CASSEDRVENTEAFF. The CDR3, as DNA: TGTGCCAGTAGTGAGGACAGGGTTGAGAACACTGAAGCTTTCTTT.

The CDR3 sequence: CASSGGLALDTQYF. The CDR3, as DNA: TGCGCCAGCAGTGGGGGACTAGCACTAGATACGCAGTATTTT. The gene calls are TRBV10-1 and TRBJ2-3; 9 nucleotides align to TRBD2. The CDR3 length is 14 residues. Germline-derived CDR1 and CDR2 are WNHNN and SYGVQD (reference sequence). The J segment lost 5 bases and the V segment lost 4 bases, leaving 4 bases of the junction unmatched.

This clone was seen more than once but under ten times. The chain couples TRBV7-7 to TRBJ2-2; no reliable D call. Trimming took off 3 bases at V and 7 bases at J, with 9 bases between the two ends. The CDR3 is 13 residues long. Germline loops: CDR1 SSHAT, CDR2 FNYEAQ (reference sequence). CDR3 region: CASSFNMFGELFF. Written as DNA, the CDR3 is TGTGCCAGCAGCTTTAACATGTTCGGGGAGCTGTTTTTT. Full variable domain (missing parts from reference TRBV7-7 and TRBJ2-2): GAGVSQSPRYKVTKRGQDVTLRCDPISSHATLYWYQQALGQGPEFLTYFNYEAQPDKSGLPSDRFSAERPEGSISTLTIQRTEQRDSAMYRCASSFNMFGELFFGEGSRLTVL.

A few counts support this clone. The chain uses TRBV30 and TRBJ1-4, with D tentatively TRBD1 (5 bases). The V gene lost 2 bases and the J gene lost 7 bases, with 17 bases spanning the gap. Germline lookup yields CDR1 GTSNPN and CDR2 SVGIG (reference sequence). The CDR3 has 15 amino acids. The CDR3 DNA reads TGTGCCTGGAGTCGCTTTGAGGGGTATGCTGAAAAACTGTTTTTT. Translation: CAWSRFEGYAEKLFF. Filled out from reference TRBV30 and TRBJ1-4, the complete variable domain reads SQTIHQWPATLVQPVGSPLSLECTVEGTSNPNLYWYRQAAGRGLQLLFYSVGIGQISSEVPQNLSASRPQDRQFILSSKKLLLSDSGFYLCAWSRFEGYAEKLFFGSGTQLSVL.

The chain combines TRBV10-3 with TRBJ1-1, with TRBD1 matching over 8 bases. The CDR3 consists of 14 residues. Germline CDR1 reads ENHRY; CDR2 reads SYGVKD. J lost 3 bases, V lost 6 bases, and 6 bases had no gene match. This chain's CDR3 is CAISRTGSDTEAFF. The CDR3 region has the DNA TGTGCCATCAGCAGGACAGGGTCAGACACTGAAGCTTTCTTT.

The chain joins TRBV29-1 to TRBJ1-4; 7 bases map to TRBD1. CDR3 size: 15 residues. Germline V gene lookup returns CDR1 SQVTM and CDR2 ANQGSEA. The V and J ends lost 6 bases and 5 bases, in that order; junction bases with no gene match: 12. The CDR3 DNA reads TGCAGCGTGCAAGACAGGGAGGGGGCCAATGAAAAACTGTTTTTT. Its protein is CSVQDREGANEKLFF.

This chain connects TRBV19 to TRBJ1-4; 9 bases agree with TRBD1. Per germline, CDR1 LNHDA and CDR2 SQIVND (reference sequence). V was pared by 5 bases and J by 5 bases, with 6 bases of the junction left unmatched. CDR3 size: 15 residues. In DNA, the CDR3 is TGTGCCAGTAGTTCGCAACAGGGGGCGAATGAAAAACTGTTTTTT. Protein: CASSSQQGANEKLFF.

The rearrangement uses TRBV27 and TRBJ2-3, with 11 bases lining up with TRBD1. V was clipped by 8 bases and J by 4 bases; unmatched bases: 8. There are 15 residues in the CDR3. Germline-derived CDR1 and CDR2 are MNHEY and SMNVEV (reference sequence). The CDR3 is CASSGQGAHSDTQYF. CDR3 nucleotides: TGTGCCAGCTCTGGACAGGGGGCACATTCAGATACGCAGTATTTT.

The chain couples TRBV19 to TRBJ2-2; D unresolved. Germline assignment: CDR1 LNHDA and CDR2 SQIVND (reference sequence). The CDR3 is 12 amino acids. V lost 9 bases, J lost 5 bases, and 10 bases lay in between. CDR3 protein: CASTDWTGELFF. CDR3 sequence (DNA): TGTGCCAGCACCGACTGGACCGGGGAGCTGTTTTTT. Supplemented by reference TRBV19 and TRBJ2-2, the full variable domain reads DGGITQSPKYLFRKEGQNVTLSCEQNLNHDAMYWYRQDPGQGLRLIYYSQIVNDFQKGDIAEGYSVSREKKESFPLTVTSAQKNPTAFYLCASTDWTGELFFGEGSRLTVL.

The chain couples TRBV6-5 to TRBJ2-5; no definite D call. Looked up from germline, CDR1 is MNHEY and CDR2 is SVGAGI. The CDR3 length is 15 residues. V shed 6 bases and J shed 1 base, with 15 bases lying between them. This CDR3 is CASSTLQFPQETQYF. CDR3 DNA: TGTGCCAGCAGCACGCTACAGTTCCCCCAAGAGACCCAGTACTTC.

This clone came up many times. The CDR3 bases are TGCGCCAGCAGCGTCGGAAACAGCCCAGATACGCAGTATTTT. Its translation is CASSVGNSPDTQYF. The chain joins TRBV5-1 to TRBJ2-3; D is uncertain. Germline CDR1 SGHRS, CDR2 YFSETQ. The V end lost 4 bases, the J end lost 4 bases, and 13 bases lay between the germline ends. The CDR3 runs 14 residues.

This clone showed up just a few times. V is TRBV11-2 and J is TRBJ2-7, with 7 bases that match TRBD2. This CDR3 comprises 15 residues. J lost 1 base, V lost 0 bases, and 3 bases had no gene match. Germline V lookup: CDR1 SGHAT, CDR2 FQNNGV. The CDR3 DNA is TGTGCCAGCAGCTTAGAAGCGGGGAGGTCCTACGAGCAGTACTTC. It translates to CASSLEAGRSYEQYF.

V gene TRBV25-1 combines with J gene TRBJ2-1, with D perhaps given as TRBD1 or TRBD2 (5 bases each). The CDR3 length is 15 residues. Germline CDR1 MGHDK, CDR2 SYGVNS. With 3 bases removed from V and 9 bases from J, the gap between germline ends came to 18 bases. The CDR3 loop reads CASSDRQGHRGEQFF. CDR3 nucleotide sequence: TGTGCCAGCAGTGACAGGCAGGGCCATCGGGGTGAGCAGTTCTTC.

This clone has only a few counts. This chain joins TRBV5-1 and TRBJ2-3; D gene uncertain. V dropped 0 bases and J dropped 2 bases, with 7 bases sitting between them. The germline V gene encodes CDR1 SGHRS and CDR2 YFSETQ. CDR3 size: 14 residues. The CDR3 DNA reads TGCGCCAGCAGCTTGGGGTTCGCCACAGATACGCAGTATTTT. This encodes CASSLGFATDTQYF.